This T cell receptor (beta chain) was found in a study of T cells in localized non-small cell lung cancer. Note on this clone: What it recognizes is unknown.

Generated by immunoSEQ multiplex PCR, the TCRdb table keeps only in-frame clones and is missing some. The sample has about 79,000 clones, roughly 81% seen once. The study's findings and limits: With higher T cell density in blood came longer overall survival. Across samples, adjacent lung featured a median 57 of the top 100 tumor clones.

Germline CDR1 reads SNHLY; CDR2 reads FYNNEI. CDR3 size: 15 residues. With V trimmed by 6 bases and J by 7 bases, 7 bases remained unmatched. This TCR was sampled from a female donor aged 60 or older with stage I lung adenocarcinoma. V and J are TRBV2 and TRBJ1-6, with 9 nucleotides matching TRBD1. Sequences were derived from peripheral blood, sampled before any cancer treatment. The CDR3 reads CASSAHDRGNSPLHF. The DNA of the CDR3 is TGTGCCAGCAGCGCCCATGACAGGGGGAATTCACCCCTCCACTTT.